This T cell receptor beta chain was observed in a study of cytomegalovirus exposure and HLA in healthy donors. Primers: 60 Vbeta forward and 13 Jbeta reverse. The assay was immunoSEQ multiplex PCR, and TCRdb's table has in-frame clones only and misses some. The sample has 200,000 to 250,000 clones, roughly 80% seen once. To note about this clone: As yet, its antigen is unknown.

Study-wide points: Researchers had no immune exposure information except CMV serostatus available.

Sequencing used PBMCs. The clonotype originates from a woman between 35 and 50 years old in good health and CMV-seropositive.

The CDR3 DNA follows: TGTGCCACCATGGATCTAGCTACGGAGCTGTTTTTT. Its protein product is CATMDLATELFF. The chain employs TRBV18 and TRBJ2-2; tentative D call: TRBD2 (5 bases). Germline CDR1 KGHSH, CDR2 LQKENI. Trimming removed 10 bases at V and 10 bases at J, with 16 bases between. This CDR3 contains 12 residues. The variable domain in full, completed from reference TRBV18 and TRBJ2-2, reads NAGVMQNPRHLVRRRGQEARLRCSPMKGHSHVYWYRQLPEEGLKFMVYLQKENIIDESGMPKERFSAEFPKEGPSILRIQQVVRGDSAAYFCATMDLATELFFGEGSRLTVL.